Each of the 9 T cell receptor beta chains below was sequenced from the same sample in a study of blood T cell repertoires in COVID-19. Sequencing used immunoSEQ multiplex PCR; TCRdb keeps in-frame clones, though not all of them. Of about 200,000 clones detected, 80% to 85% appear once; the ten largest clones hold 8% to 10%. Sequenced: peripheral blood. The receptors here all came from a woman of 80 years or more with COVID-19, enrolled during active disease.

The chain employs TRBV10-3 and TRBJ1-2; 7 bases are a match to TRBD1. Germline V gene sequence: CDR1 ENHRY, CDR2 SYGVKD. After removal of 6 bases from V and 8 bases from J, the junction contained 6 bases not matched to a gene. The CDR3 has 12 amino acids. CDR3 sequence reads: CAIRLTGVGYTF. The CDR3 DNA sequence: TGTGCCATCAGGCTAACAGGGGTCGGCTACACCTTC.

The V and J genes are TRBV2 and TRBJ1-1; maybe TRBD1 (5 bases). This CDR3 comprises 13 residues. In germline, CDR1 is SNHLY, CDR2 FYNNEI. Trimming shortened V by 8 bases and J by 0 bases, and 10 bases separated the two germline ends. The CDR3 region has the DNA TGTGCCAGCTGGACACCTATGAACACTGAAGCTTTCTTT. Translating it yields CASWTPMNTEAFF.

In this sample, this clone turned up a few times. The chain carries TRBV3-1 (or the pseudogene TRBV3-2) and TRBJ2-7; the match to TRBD1 covers 11 bases. Germline V gene sequence: CDR1 LGHDT, CDR2 YNNKEL (reference sequence). Unmatched junction bases numbered 12, after V lost 5 bases and J lost 9 bases. This CDR3 spans 15 amino acids. The CDR3 reads CASSYSGTGGGVQYF. For the CDR3, the DNA is TGTGCCAGCAGCTACTCCGGGACAGGGGGAGGTGTGCAGTACTTC.

The chain links TRBV9 to TRBJ2-3, with D perhaps TRBD2 (5 bases). In germline, CDR1 is SGDLS, CDR2 YYNGEE. The CDR3 loop spans 16 amino acids. V was pared by 4 bases and J by 3 bases, with 18 bases between. DNA of the CDR3: TGTGCCAGCAGCCTCCGCGAGGGCTCAGGAACAGATACGCAGTATTTT. Protein product: CASSLREGSGTDTQYF.

The gene calls are TRBV12-3 or TRBV12-4 and TRBJ1-2, with D unclear. This CDR3 has 13 residues. V dropped 5 bases and J dropped 2 bases, with 9 bases sitting between them. CDR3 residues: CASSAQLNYGYTF. CDR3 coding DNA: TGTGCCAGCAGTGCACAGTTAAACTATGGCTACACCTTC.

The CDR3 DNA reads TGTGCCAGCAGTTTATTGGGGACAGCATCTGGAAACACCATATATTTT. This gives the protein CASSLLGTASGNTIYF. The J gene is TRBJ1-3, the V gene TRBV28, with 7 nucleotides matching TRBD1. Germline V CDR1 and CDR2: MDHEN, SYDVKM. J gave up 1 base and V 1 base, and 4 bases lay outside the gene matches. This CDR3 contains 16 residues.

The rearrangement links TRBV3-1 (or the pseudogene TRBV3-2) to TRBJ1-1; the D is unclear. This CDR3 spans 13 amino acids. The germline CDR1 and CDR2 sequences are LGHDT and YNNKEL (reference sequence). The V end was cut by 4 bases, the J end by 1 base, with 7 bases between. The CDR3 DNA is TGTGCCAGCAGCCCACAACAGAACACTGAAGCTTTCTTT. Residues: CASSPQQNTEAFF.

This rearrangement joins TRBV7-9 to TRBJ2-3, with D possibly TRBD1 on 6 matching bases. Germline V gene lookup returns CDR1 SEHNR and CDR2 FQNEAQ (reference sequence). CDR3 length: 17 residues. Trimming left V 5 bases short and J 2 bases short, with 20 bases between. The CDR3 nucleotides are TGTGCCAGCAGCGCCCTGCGCACAGGGCCACACACAGATACGCAGTATTTT. Translated: CASSALRTGPHTDTQYF.

The chain uses TRBV6-5 and TRBJ2-6; 8 bases map to TRBD2. V trimming: 6 bases; J trimming: 2 bases; junction bases outside the gene matches: 0. The CDR3 consists of 14 residues. Germline lookup yields CDR1 MNHEY and CDR2 SVGAGI. The CDR3 protein is CASSGGAGANVLTF. CDR3 sequence (DNA): TGTGCCAGCAGCGGGGGGGCTGGGGCCAACGTCCTGACTTTC.